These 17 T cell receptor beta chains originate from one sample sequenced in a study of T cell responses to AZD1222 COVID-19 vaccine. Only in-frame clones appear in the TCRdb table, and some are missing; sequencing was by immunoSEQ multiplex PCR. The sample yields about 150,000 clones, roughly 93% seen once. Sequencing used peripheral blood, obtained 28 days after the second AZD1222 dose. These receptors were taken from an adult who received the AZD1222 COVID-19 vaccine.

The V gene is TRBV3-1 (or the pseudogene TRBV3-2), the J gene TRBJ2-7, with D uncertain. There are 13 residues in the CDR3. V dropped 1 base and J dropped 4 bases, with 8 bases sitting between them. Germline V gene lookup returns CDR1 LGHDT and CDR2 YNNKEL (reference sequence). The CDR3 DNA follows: TGTGCCAGCAGCCAAGGTCCTTCTTACGAGCAGTACTTC. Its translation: CASSQGPSYEQYF.

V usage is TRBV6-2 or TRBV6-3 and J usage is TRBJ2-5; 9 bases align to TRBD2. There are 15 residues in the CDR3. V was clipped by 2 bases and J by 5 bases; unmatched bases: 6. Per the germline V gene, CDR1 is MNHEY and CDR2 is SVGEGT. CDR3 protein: CASSYTGLATETQYF. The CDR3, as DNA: TGTGCCAGCAGTTACACCGGACTAGCGACGGAGACCCAGTACTTC.

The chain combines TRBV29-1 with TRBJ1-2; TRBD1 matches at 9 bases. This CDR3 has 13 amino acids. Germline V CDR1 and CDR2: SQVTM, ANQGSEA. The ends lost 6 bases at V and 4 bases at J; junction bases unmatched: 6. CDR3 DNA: TGCAGCGTACTGGACAGGGGCACCTATGGCTACACCTTC. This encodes CSVLDRGTYGYTF.

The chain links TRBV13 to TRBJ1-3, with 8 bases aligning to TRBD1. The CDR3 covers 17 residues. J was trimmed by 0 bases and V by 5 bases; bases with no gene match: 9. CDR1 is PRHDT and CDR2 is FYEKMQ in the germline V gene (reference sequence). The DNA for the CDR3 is TGTGCCAGCAGCCAAGGGACAGGATCCCTCTCTGGAAACACCATATATTTT. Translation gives CASSQGTGSLSGNTIYF.

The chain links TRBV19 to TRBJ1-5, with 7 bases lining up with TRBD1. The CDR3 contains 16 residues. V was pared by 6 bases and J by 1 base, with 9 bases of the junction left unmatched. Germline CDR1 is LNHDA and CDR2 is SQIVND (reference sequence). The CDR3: CASRDRHKGSNQPQHF. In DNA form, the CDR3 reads TGTGCCAGTAGGGACAGGCATAAGGGGAGCAATCAGCCCCAGCATTTT.

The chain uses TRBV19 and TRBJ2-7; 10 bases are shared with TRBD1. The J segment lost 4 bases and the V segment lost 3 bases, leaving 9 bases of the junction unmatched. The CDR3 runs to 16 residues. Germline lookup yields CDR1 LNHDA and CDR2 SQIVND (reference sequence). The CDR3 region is CASSIRVGQGVYEQYF. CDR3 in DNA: TGTGCCAGTAGTATCAGGGTCGGACAGGGGGTATACGAGCAGTACTTC.

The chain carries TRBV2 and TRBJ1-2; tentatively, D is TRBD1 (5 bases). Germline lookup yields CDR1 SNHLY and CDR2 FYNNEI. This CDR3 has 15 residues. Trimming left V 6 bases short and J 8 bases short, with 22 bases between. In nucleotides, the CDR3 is TGTGCCAGCAGCCCACTCCGGGGCCAAGGGGCAGGCTACACCTTC. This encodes CASSPLRGQGAGYTF.

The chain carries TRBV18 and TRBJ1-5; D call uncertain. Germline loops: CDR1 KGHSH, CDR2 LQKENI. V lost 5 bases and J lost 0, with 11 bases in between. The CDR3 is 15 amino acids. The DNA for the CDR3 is TGTGCCAGCTCATCGATAAATCTTAGCAATCAGCCCCAGCATTTT. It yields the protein CASSSINLSNQPQHF.

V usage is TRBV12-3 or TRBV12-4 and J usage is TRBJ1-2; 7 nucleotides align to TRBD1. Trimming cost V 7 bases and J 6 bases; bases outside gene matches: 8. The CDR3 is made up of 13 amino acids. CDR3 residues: CASTSRDSHGYTF. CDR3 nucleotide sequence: TGTGCCAGCACCTCCCGGGACAGTCATGGCTACACCTTC.

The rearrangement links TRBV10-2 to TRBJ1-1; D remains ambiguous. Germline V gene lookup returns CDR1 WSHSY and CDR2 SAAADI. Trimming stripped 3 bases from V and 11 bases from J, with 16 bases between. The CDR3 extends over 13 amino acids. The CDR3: CASSDPPRPTAFF. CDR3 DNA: TGCGCCAGCAGTGATCCTCCCAGGCCTACGGCTTTCTTT.

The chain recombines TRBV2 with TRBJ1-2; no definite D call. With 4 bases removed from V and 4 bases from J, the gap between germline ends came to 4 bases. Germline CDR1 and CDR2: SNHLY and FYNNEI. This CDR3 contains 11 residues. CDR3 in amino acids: CASSAGYGYTF. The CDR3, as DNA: TGTGCCAGCAGTGCGGGCTATGGCTACACCTTC.

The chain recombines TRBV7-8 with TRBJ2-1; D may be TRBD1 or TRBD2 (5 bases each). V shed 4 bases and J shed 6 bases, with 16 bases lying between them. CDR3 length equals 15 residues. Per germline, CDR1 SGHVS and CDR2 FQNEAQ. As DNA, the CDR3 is TGTGCCAGCAGCTACAGGACCCCGAGGGGCAATGAGCAGTTCTTC. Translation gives CASSYRTPRGNEQFF.

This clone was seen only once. The CDR3 DNA sequence: TGTGCCAGCAGCCCGCAACGAGGGGGTGTCCACGCTTTCTTT. It encodes CASSPQRGGVHAFF. This chain links TRBV11-1 with TRBJ1-1, with D perhaps TRBD1 (6 bases). Deletions cut 5 bases from V and 11 bases from J, with 21 bases between. The CDR3 is 14 residues long. From germline, CDR1 is SGHAT and CDR2 FQDESV (reference sequence). The entire variable domain, with the rest obtained from reference TRBV11-1 and TRBJ1-1, is as follows: EAEVAQSPRYKITEKSQAVAFWCDPISGHATLYWYRQILGQGPELLVQFQDESVVDDSQLPKDRFSAERLKGVDSTLKIQPAELGDSAMYLCASSPQRGGVHAFFGQGTRLTVV.

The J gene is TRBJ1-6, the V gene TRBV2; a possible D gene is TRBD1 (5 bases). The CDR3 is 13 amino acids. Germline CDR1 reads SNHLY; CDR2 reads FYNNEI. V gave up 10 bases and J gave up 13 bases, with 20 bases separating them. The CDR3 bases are TGTGCCACCCGACGGGACGGCGGTGGGCCCCTCCACTTT. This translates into CATRRDGGGPLHF.

Here the CDR3 DNA reads TGTGCCAGCAGCCCCGAAGGGACCCATGGAACCGGGGAGCTGTTTTTT. Translation gives CASSPEGTHGTGELFF. The rearrangement uses TRBV7-9 and TRBJ2-2; perhaps D is TRBD1 or TRBD2 (5 bases each). This CDR3 has 16 residues. Germline V CDR1 and CDR2: SEHNR, FQNEAQ (reference sequence). V was clipped by 5 bases and J by 5 bases, with 18 bases between them.

CDR3 nucleotides: TGTGCCAGCATTCAGGGGTTGGGAAACACCATATATTTT. Translation: CASIQGLGNTIYF. V is TRBV12-3 or TRBV12-4 and J is TRBJ1-3, with D maybe TRBD1 (6 bases). Trimming pared 7 bases from V and 4 bases from J, leaving 11 bases between. The CDR3 has 13 residues.

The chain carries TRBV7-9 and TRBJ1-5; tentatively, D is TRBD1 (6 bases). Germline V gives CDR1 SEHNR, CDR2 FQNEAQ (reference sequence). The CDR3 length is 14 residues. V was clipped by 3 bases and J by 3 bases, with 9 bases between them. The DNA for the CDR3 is TGTGCCAGCAGCTTCTGGGACACCAATCAGCCCCAGCATTTT. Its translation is CASSFWDTNQPQHF.